This entry concerns a single TCR beta chain. This specimen belongs to a study of T cell changes during pregnancy in multiple sclerosis. Method: immunoSEQ multiplex PCR; TCRdb's copy keeps in-frame clones and lacks some. The sample consists of fewer than 90,000 clones, about 93% of them appearing once. The CDR3 has 16 amino acids. The V gene's germline CDR1 is SQVTM and CDR2 ANQGSEA. V trimming: 4 bases; J trimming: 4 bases; junction bases outside the gene matches: 12. This material consisted of peripheral blood, taken after pregnancy. The chain carries TRBV29-1 and TRBJ2-3, with TRBD1 identical over 9 bases. This clonotype originated in a female donor in good health, enrolled as a control in a pregnancy study. Here the CDR3 DNA reads TGCAGCGTTGGGTTGGGACAGGGCCTTCCGTCAGATACGCAGTATTTT. Protein product: CSVGLGQGLPSDTQYF.